The 13 T cell receptor beta chains below come from one sample, sequenced in a study of blood T cell repertoires in COVID-19. Generated by immunoSEQ multiplex PCR, the TCRdb table keeps only in-frame clones and is missing some. The table lists nearly 250,000 clones, more than 75% of them singletons. The specimen was peripheral blood. The receptors derive from a woman aged 55-70 years who had recovered from COVID-19.

The gene calls are TRBV6-5 and TRBJ1-2; D is unclear. Germline CDR1 and CDR2: MNHEY and SVGAGI. CDR3 size: 12 residues. V lost 5 bases to trimming and J lost 1 base, with 5 bases between them. The DNA of the CDR3 is TGTGCCAGCAGTCCTCGTAACTATGGCTACACCTTC. It is translated as CASSPRNYGYTF.

The CDR3 protein is CASSPSSRLPQHF. In DNA form, the CDR3 reads TGTGCCAGCTCACCATCGTCCCGTCTGCCCCAGCATTTT. V and J are TRBV18 and TRBJ1-5; D is undetermined. V shed 2 bases and J shed 9 bases, with 11 bases lying between them. Germline V gene data show CDR1 as KGHSH and CDR2 as LQKENI. There are 13 residues in the CDR3. Based on the CDR3 plus reference TRBV18 and TRBJ1-5, the full variable domain is NAGVMQNPRHLVRRRGQEARLRCSPMKGHSHVYWYRQLPEEGLKFMVYLQKENIIDESGMPKERFSAEFPKEGPSILRIQQVVRGDSAAYFCASSPSSRLPQHFGDGTRLSIL.

V is TRBV5-1 and J is TRBJ1-4; possible D gene TRBD1, 6 bases. The CDR3 is made up of 14 amino acids. Germline assignment: CDR1 SGHRS and CDR2 YFSETQ. Trimming left V 0 bases short and J 8 bases short, with 11 bases between. The CDR3 protein is CASSLVGGGEKLFF. CDR3 coding DNA: TGCGCCAGCAGCTTGGTAGGGGGTGGGGAAAAACTGTTTTTT.

The rearrangement joins TRBV3-1 (or the pseudogene TRBV3-2) to TRBJ2-5, with D perhaps TRBD1 (5 bases). The CDR3 loop spans 14 amino acids. V lost 2 bases, J lost 7 bases, and 14 bases lay in between. CDR1 and CDR2 from the germline V gene are LGHDT and YNNKEL (reference sequence). In DNA, the CDR3 is TGTGCCAGCAGCCAACCCAGGGTGTTCGGGACCCAGTACTTC. Encoded protein: CASSQPRVFGTQYF.

The chain has TRBV11-2 and TRBJ2-1; 7 positions agree with TRBD2. CDR3 length: 15 residues. After removal of 3 bases from V and 0 bases from J, the junction contained 2 bases not matched to a gene. The germline CDR1 and CDR2 sequences are SGHAT and FQNNGV. The CDR3 here is CASSFGTNSYNEQFF. As DNA, the CDR3 is TGTGCCAGCAGCTTCGGGACTAACTCCTACAATGAGCAGTTCTTC.

This rearrangement joins TRBV6-2 or TRBV6-3 to TRBJ2-7, with TRBD2 identical over 11 bases. The germline gives CDR1 MNHEY, CDR2 SVGEGT. This CDR3 comprises 17 residues. V dropped 6 bases and J dropped 0; count of bases not matched to a gene: 10. The CDR3: CASSSGTSGKSSYEQYF. The CDR3 DNA sequence: TGTGCCAGCAGCAGCGGGACTAGCGGAAAGAGCTCCTACGAGCAGTACTTC.

This rearrangement joins TRBV25-1 to TRBJ1-4; D is possibly TRBD1 (5 bases). Germline assignment: CDR1 MGHDK and CDR2 SYGVNS. V shed 3 bases and J shed 1 base, with 12 bases lying between them. The length of the CDR3 is 16 residues. The CDR3 DNA reads as TGTGCCAGCAGTGAGCTAGGGGTAGGAACTAATGAAAAACTGTTTTTT. Translating gives CASSELGVGTNEKLFF.

This clone has more than one count but fewer than ten. The chain uses TRBV7-6 and TRBJ1-6; no reliable D call. V was shortened by 0 bases and J by 9 bases, with 15 bases between the two germline ends. The CDR3 sequence is 16 residues long. CDR1 is SGHVS, CDR2 FNYEAQ, per germline. The CDR3 here is CASSLAETGSGSPLHF. Here the CDR3 DNA reads TGTGCCAGCAGCTTAGCGGAGACGGGGTCGGGTTCACCCCTCCACTTT.

The chain carries TRBV11-3 and TRBJ1-2; the D gene is possibly TRBD1 (5 bases). This CDR3 spans 13 amino acids. Trimming stripped 5 bases from V and 7 bases from J, with 14 bases between. Germline-derived CDR1 and CDR2 are SGHNT and YENEEA. The CDR3 sequence is CASSQTGMGGYTF. For the CDR3, the DNA is TGTGCCAGCAGCCAAACAGGAATGGGTGGCTACACCTTC.

V and J are TRBV5-1 and TRBJ2-7; TRBD2 agrees at 10 bases. CDR3 length: 17 residues. Trimming took 4 bases from V and 6 from J; bases not matched to a gene: 16. Germline V lookup: CDR1 SGHRS, CDR2 YFSETQ. CDR3: CASSLPGISGGAGEQYF. CDR3 bases: TGCGCCAGCAGCCTGCCCGGGATAAGCGGGGGGGCAGGCGAGCAGTACTTC.

The rearrangement links TRBV6-4 to TRBJ2-1; the match to TRBD2 covers 7 bases. This CDR3 has 14 amino acids. CDR1 and CDR2 from the germline V gene are MRHNA and SNTAGT. Trimming removed 8 bases from V and 7 bases from J; junction bases left unmatched: 11. CDR3 residues: CASSPGAGQNEQFF. For the CDR3, the DNA is TGTGCCAGCTCCCCCGGAGCGGGGCAAAATGAGCAGTTCTTC.

The V gene is TRBV10-3, the J gene TRBJ2-7; maybe TRBD2 (5 bases). The CDR3 is made up of 14 amino acids. The ends were cut back, 4 bases at V and 7 bases at J, with 17 bases in the middle. Per germline, CDR1 ENHRY and CDR2 SYGVKD. The CDR3 region is CAISGTADRGEQYF. The CDR3 region has the DNA TGTGCCATCAGTGGGACGGCGGACCGGGGAGAGCAGTACTTC.

The V gene is TRBV7-9, the J gene TRBJ1-1; possibly TRBD1 for D (5 bases). CDR1 is SEHNR and CDR2 is FQNEAQ in the germline V gene (reference sequence). This CDR3 is 13 amino acids long. The ends were cut back, 4 bases at V and 3 bases at J, with 9 bases in the middle. The CDR3 DNA is TGTGCCAGCAGCTCCGGGACTCACACTGAAGCTTTCTTT. This translates into CASSSGTHTEAFF.